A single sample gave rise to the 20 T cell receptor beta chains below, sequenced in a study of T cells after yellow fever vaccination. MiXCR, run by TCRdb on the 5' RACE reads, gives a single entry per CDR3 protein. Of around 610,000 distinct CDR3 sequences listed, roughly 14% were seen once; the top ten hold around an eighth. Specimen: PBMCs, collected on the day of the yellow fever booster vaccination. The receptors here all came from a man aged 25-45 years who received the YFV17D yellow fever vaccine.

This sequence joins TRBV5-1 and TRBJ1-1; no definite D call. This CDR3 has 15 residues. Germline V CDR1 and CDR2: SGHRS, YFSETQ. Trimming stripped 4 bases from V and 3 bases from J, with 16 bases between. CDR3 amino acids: CASSPRAAEYTEAFF. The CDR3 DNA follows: TGCGCCAGCAGCCCCCGGGCCGCAGAGTACACTGAAGCTTTCTTT.

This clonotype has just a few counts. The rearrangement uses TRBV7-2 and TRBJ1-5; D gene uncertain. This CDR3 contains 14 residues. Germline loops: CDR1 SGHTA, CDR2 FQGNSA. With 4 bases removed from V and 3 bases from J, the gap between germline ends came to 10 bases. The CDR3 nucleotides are TGTGCCAGCAGCTCGGACGGGCTCAATCAGCCCCAGCATTTT. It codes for CASSSDGLNQPQHF.

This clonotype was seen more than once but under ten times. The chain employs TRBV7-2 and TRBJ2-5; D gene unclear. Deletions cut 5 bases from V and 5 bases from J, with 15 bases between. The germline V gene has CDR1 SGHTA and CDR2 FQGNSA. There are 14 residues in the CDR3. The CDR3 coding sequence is TGTGCCAGCAGCCTCTCCCAAACCCGGGAGACCCAGTACTTC. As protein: CASSLSQTRETQYF.

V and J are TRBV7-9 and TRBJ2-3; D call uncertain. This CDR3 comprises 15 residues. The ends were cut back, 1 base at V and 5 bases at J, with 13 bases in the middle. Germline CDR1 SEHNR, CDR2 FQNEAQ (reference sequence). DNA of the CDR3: TGTGCCAGCAGCTTAGAATTCCCCGTTGAAGATACGCAGTATTTT. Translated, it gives CASSLEFPVEDTQYF.

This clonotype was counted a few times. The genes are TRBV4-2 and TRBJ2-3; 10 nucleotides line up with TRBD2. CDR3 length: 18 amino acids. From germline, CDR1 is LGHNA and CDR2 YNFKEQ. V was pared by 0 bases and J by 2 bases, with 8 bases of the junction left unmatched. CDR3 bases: TGTGCCAGCAGCCAAGATACAGCGGGAGGGCCTAACACAGATACGCAGTATTTT. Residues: CASSQDTAGGPNTDTQYF.

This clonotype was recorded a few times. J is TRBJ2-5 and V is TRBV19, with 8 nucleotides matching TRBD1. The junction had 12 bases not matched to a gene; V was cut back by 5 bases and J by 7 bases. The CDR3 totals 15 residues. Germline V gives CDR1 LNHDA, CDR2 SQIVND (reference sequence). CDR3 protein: CASSQGAKEIGTQYF. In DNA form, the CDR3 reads TGTGCCAGTAGTCAGGGGGCGAAAGAAATCGGGACCCAGTACTTC. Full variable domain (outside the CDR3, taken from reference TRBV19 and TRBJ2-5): DGGITQSPKYLFRKEGQNVTLSCEQNLNHDAMYWYRQDPGQGLRLIYYSQIVNDFQKGDIAEGYSVSREKKESFPLTVTSAQKNPTAFYLCASSQGAKEIGTQYFGPGTRLLVL.

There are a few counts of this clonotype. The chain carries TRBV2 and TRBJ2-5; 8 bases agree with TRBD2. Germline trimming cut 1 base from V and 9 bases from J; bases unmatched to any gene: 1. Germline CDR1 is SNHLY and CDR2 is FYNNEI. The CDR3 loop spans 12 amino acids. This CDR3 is CASSEVGGAQYF. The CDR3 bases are TGTGCCAGCAGTGAAGTCGGGGGGGCCCAGTACTTC. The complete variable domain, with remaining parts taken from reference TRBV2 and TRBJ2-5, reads EPEVTQTPSHQVTQMGQEVILRCVPISNHLYFYWYRQILGQKVEFLVSFYNNEISEKSEIFDDQFSVERPDGSNFTLKIRSTKLEDSAMYFCASSEVGGAQYFGPGTRLLVL.

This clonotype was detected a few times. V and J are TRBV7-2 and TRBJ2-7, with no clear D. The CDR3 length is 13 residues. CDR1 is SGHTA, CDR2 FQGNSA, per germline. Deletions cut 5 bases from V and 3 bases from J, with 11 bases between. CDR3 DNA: TGTGCCAGCAGCGACACCCACGGCTACGAGCAGTACTTC. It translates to CASSDTHGYEQYF.

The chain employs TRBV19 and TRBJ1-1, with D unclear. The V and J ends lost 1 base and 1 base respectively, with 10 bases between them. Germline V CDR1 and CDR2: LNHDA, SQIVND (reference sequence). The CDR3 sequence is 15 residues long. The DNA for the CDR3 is TGTGCCAGTAGTATAGGGGATATCAAGAACACTGAAGCTTTCTTT. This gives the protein CASSIGDIKNTEAFF.

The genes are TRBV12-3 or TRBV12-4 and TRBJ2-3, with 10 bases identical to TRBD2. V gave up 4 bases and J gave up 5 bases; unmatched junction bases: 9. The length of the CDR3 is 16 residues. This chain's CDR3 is CASSSRAGGREDTQYF. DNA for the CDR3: TGTGCCAGCAGTTCCCGAGCGGGAGGGCGTGAAGATACGCAGTATTTT.

The CDR3 here is CASSLQPSGDTQYF. In DNA, the CDR3 is TGTGCCAGCAGTTTACAGCCATCCGGAGATACGCAGTATTTT. The chain carries TRBV27 and TRBJ2-3, with D unclear. This CDR3 is 14 amino acids long. CDR1 MNHEY and CDR2 SMNVEV come from the germline V gene (reference sequence). Trimming removed 2 bases from V and 5 bases from J, with 11 bases in between.

The CDR3 DNA is TGTGCCAGCAGCTTAGGATCGGGGACAGCAGCCTACAATGAGCAGTTCTTC. This gives the protein CASSLGSGTAAYNEQFF. The chain is built from TRBV7-2 and TRBJ2-1, with TRBD1 matching over 7 bases. The CDR3 has 17 amino acids. The ends lost 1 base at V and 2 bases at J; junction bases unmatched: 8. The germline V gene encodes CDR1 SGHTA and CDR2 FQGNSA.

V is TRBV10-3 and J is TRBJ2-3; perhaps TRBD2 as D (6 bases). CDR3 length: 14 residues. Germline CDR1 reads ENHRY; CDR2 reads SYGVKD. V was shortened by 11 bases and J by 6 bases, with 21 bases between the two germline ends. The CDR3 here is CAVSGGGARDTQYF. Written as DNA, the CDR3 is TGTGCCGTGTCAGGTGGAGGGGCTAGGGATACGCAGTATTTT.

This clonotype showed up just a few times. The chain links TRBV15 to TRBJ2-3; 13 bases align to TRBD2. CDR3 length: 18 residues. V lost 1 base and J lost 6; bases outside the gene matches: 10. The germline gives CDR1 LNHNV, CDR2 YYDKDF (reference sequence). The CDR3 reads CATSRAVGTSGNDDTQYF. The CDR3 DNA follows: TGTGCCACCAGCAGAGCCGTAGGGACTAGCGGGAACGATGATACGCAGTATTTT. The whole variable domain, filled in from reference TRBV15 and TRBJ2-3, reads DAMVIQNPRYQVTQFGKPVTLSCSQTLNHNVMYWYQQKSSQAPKLLFHYYDKDFNNEADTPDNFQSRRPNTSFCFLDIRSPGLGDTAMYLCATSRAVGTSGNDDTQYFGPGTRLTVL.

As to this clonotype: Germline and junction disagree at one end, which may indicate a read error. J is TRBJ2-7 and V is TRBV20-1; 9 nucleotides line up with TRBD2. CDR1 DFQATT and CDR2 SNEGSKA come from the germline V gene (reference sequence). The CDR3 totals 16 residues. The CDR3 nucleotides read TGCTGTGCCGAGGGGCTAGCGGGACTCTCCTCCTACGAGCAGTACTTC. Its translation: CCAEGLAGLSSYEQYF.

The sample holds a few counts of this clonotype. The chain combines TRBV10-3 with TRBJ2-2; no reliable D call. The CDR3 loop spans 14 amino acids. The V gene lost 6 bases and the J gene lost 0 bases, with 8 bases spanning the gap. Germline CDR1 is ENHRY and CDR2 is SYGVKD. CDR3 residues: CAISPVSNTGELFF. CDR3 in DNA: TGTGCCATCAGCCCCGTTTCGAACACCGGGGAGCTGTTTTTT.

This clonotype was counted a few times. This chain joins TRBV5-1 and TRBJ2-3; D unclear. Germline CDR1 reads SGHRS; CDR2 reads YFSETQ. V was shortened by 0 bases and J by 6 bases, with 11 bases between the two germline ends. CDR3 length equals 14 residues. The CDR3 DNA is TGCGCCAGCAGCTTGGGGAACCCACGTGATACGCAGTATTTT. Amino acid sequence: CASSLGNPRDTQYF.

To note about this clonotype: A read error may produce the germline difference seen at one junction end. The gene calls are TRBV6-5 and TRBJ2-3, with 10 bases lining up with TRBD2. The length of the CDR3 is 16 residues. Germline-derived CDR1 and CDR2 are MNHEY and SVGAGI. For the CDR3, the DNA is TGTGCCAGCAGTTACTCGCTAGCGGGAGACACAGATACGCGGTATTTT. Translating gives CASSYSLAGDTDTRYF.

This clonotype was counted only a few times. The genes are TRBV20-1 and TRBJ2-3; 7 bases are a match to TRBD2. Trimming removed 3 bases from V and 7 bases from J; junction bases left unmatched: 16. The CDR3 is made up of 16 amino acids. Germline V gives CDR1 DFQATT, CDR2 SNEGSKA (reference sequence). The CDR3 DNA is TGCAGTGCTAGGGCATTGCTAGCGGTCGTTGGGTATACGCAGTATTTT. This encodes CSARALLAVVGYTQYF.

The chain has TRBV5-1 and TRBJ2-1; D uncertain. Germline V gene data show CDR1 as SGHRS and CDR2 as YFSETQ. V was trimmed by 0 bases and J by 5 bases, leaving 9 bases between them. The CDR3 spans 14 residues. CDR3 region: CASSLASWDNEQFF. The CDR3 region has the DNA TGCGCCAGCAGCTTGGCCAGCTGGGACAATGAGCAGTTCTTC.